Listed below are T cell receptor beta chains from one sample, sequenced in a study of early T cells in non-severe SARS-CoV-2 infection. One entry per CDR3 protein, called by TCRdb with MiXCR from the 5' RACE reads. The sample lists 48,000 or so distinct CDR3 sequences; around 6.5% were seen once. The sample was whole blood, taken at baseline. The receptors shown here come from an adult who was a healthcare worker with PCR-confirmed SARS-CoV-2 infection or an uninfected control (not recorded which). Both conserved end residues are part of each CDR3. Each record gives: D gene, clone size, J gene, V gene, CDR3 protein, CDR3 DNA. A D gene is named only where the DNA matches it firmly. Not all rows give a size; the values are once, few, many and, for expanded clones, a class.

D gene: .
clone size: .
J gene: TRBJ2-1
V gene: TRBV7-9
CDR3 protein: CASSSRRGGRLNNEQFF
CDR3 DNA: TGTGCCAGCAGCTCACGGAGGGGCGGGCGGCTAAACAATGAGCAGTTCTTC

D gene: .
clone size: few
J gene: TRBJ2-2
V gene: TRBV11-2
CDR3 protein: CASSLERVGELFF
CDR3 DNA: TGTGCCAGCAGCTTAGAGAGAGTCGGGGAGCTGTTTTTT

D gene: .
clone size: many
J gene: TRBJ1-1
V gene: TRBV20-1
CDR3 protein: CSASAHPRGTEAFF
CDR3 DNA: TGCAGTGCTAGTGCACACCCCAGAGGAACTGAAGCTTTCTTT

D gene: TRBD2
clone size: .
J gene: TRBJ2-7
V gene: TRBV27
CDR3 protein: CASRRTSGSFYSREQYF
CDR3 DNA: TGTGCCAGCAGACGGACTAGCGGGAGCTTCTACTCGCGGGAGCAGTACTTC

D gene: TRBD2
clone size: many
J gene: TRBJ2-2
V gene: TRBV2
CDR3 protein: CASSVTSGRADTGELFF
CDR3 DNA: TGTGCCAGCAGTGTGACTAGCGGGAGGGCCGACACCGGGGAGCTGTTTTTT

D gene: TRBD1
clone size: .
J gene: TRBJ1-6
V gene: TRBV6-5
CDR3 protein: CASRTIDRGIYNSPLHF
CDR3 DNA: TGTGCCAGCAGGACCATAGACAGGGGCATATATAATTCACCCCTCCACTTT

D gene: TRBD2
clone size: many
J gene: TRBJ2-3
V gene: TRBV28
CDR3 protein: CASSLGSTSGTDTQYF
CDR3 DNA: TGTGCCAGCAGTTTAGGTAGTACTAGCGGTACAGATACGCAGTATTTT

D gene: .
clone size: many
J gene: TRBJ2-7
V gene: TRBV18
CDR3 protein: CASSPPTGRREQYF
CDR3 DNA: TGTGCCAGCTCACCACCGACGGGAAGGCGGGAGCAGTACTTC

D gene: .
clone size: few
J gene: TRBJ2-2
V gene: TRBV29-1
CDR3 protein: CSVESPGELFF
CDR3 DNA: TGCAGCGTTGAATCCCCCGGGGAGCTGTTTTTT

D gene: .
clone size: many
J gene: TRBJ1-1
V gene: TRBV18
CDR3 protein: CASSPPQGTTEAFF
CDR3 DNA: TGTGCCAGCTCACCACCACAGGGTACCACTGAAGCTTTCTTT

D gene: TRBD1
clone size: .
J gene: TRBJ2-7
V gene: TRBV9
CDR3 protein: CASGQGAGDEQYF
CDR3 DNA: TGTGCCAGCGGACAGGGGGCGGGAGACGAGCAGTACTTC

D gene: TRBD2
clone size: few
J gene: TRBJ2-1
V gene: TRBV28
CDR3 protein: CASSPGHRLGTSGSNEQFF
CDR3 DNA: TGTGCCAGCAGTCCGGGACATAGGTTGGGGACTAGCGGAAGCAATGAGCAGTTCTTC

D gene: .
clone size: .
J gene: TRBJ2-5
V gene: TRBV28
CDR3 protein: CASSDRTTNQETQYF
CDR3 DNA: TGTGCCAGCAGTGACCGGACAACAAATCAAGAGACCCAGTACTTC

D gene: .
clone size: few
J gene: TRBJ2-7
V gene: TRBV5-4
CDR3 protein: CASSSPKLGEQYF
CDR3 DNA: TGTGCCAGCAGCTCGCCTAAATTAGGCGAGCAGTACTTC

D gene: TRBD2
clone size: many
J gene: TRBJ2-1
V gene: TRBV7-3
CDR3 protein: CASSSSGMVYNEQFF
CDR3 DNA: TGTGCCAGCAGCTCTAGCGGGATGGTATACAATGAGCAGTTCTTC

D gene: .
clone size: .
J gene: TRBJ2-5
V gene: TRBV20-1
CDR3 protein: CSAPAGETQYF
CDR3 DNA: TGCAGTGCCCCGGCGGGAGAGACCCAGTACTTC

D gene: .
clone size: .
J gene: TRBJ2-5
V gene: TRBV11-1
CDR3 protein: CASSFPSGTETQYF
CDR3 DNA: TGTGCCAGCAGTTTCCCCAGTGGGACGGAGACCCAGTACTTC

D gene: .
clone size: many
J gene: TRBJ2-7
V gene: TRBV28
CDR3 protein: CASSLYYEQYF
CDR3 DNA: TGTGCCAGCAGTTTGTACTACGAGCAGTACTTC

D gene: TRBD2
clone size: many
J gene: TRBJ2-1
V gene: TRBV7-2
CDR3 protein: CASSLNSGSGNEQFF
CDR3 DNA: TGTGCCAGCAGCTTAAATAGCGGGAGTGGAAATGAGCAGTTCTTC

D gene: TRBD2
clone size: few
J gene: TRBJ2-5
V gene: TRBV4-2
CDR3 protein: CASSPGLVPETQYF
CDR3 DNA: TGTGCCAGCAGCCCGGGACTAGTTCCCGAGACCCAGTACTTC

D gene: TRBD1
clone size: .
J gene: TRBJ2-1
V gene: TRBV7-3
CDR3 protein: CASSSVPRGHLGSYNEQFF
CDR3 DNA: TGTGCCAGCAGCTCTGTCCCCAGGGGGCACTTAGGCTCCTACAATGAGCAGTTCTTC

D gene: .
clone size: few
J gene: TRBJ2-5
V gene: TRBV6-1
CDR3 protein: CASIPFRSQETQYF
CDR3 DNA: TGTGCCAGCATTCCATTTCGGTCCCAAGAGACCCAGTACTTC

D gene: .
clone size: many
J gene: TRBJ2-1
V gene: TRBV28
CDR3 protein: CGAGEQFF
CDR3 DNA: TGTGGGGCGGGTGAGCAGTTCTTC

D gene: .
clone size: .
J gene: TRBJ2-7
V gene: TRBV2
CDR3 protein: CASSLGTGYEQYF
CDR3 DNA: TGTGCCAGCAGCCTCGGAACAGGATACGAGCAGTACTTC

D gene: .
clone size: .
J gene: TRBJ2-7
V gene: TRBV28
CDR3 protein: CASSPQRAAPQQYF
CDR3 DNA: TGTGCCAGCAGTCCGCAACGGGCCGCGCCCCAGCAGTACTTC

D gene: TRBD2
clone size: many
J gene: TRBJ2-1
V gene: TRBV12-3/TRBV12-4
CDR3 protein: CASSLEGGRYNEQFF
CDR3 DNA: TGTGCCAGCAGTTTAGAGGGAGGGAGGTACAATGAGCAGTTCTTC

D gene: .
clone size: many
J gene: TRBJ1-5
V gene: TRBV7-9
CDR3 protein: CASSLGQGAGQPQHF
CDR3 DNA: TGTGCCAGCAGCTTAGGGCAGGGTGCTGGACAGCCCCAGCATTTT

D gene: .
clone size: .
J gene: TRBJ1-4
V gene: TRBV10-3
CDR3 protein: CAISEGTNEKLFF
CDR3 DNA: TGTGCCATCAGTGAGGGAACTAATGAAAAACTGTTTTTT

D gene: .
clone size: many
J gene: TRBJ2-7
V gene: TRBV29-1
CDR3 protein: CSVYTTNYEQYF
CDR3 DNA: TGCAGCGTTTACACTACAAACTACGAGCAGTACTTC

D gene: .
clone size: many
J gene: TRBJ1-1
V gene: TRBV3-1
CDR3 protein: CASSKPGGRGTEAFF
CDR3 DNA: TGTGCCAGCAGCAAACCGGGGGGCCGGGGCACTGAAGCTTTCTTT

D gene: TRBD2
clone size: many
J gene: TRBJ2-1
V gene: TRBV27
CDR3 protein: CASSLNSGRGSYNEQFF
CDR3 DNA: TGTGCCAGCAGTTTAAACAGCGGGAGGGGCTCCTACAATGAGCAGTTCTTC

D gene: .
clone size: .
J gene: TRBJ2-5
V gene: TRBV18
CDR3 protein: CASSLSTQETQYF
CDR3 DNA: TGTGCCAGCTCACTATCCACCCAAGAGACCCAGTACTTC

D gene: .
clone size: .
J gene: TRBJ1-1
V gene: TRBV11-1
CDR3 protein: CASSLTEGMNTEAFF
CDR3 DNA: TGTGCCAGCAGCCTCACAGAGGGGATGAACACTGAAGCTTTCTTT

D gene: TRBD1
clone size: many
J gene: TRBJ1-6
V gene: TRBV29-1
CDR3 protein: CSVQADRGNSPLHF
CDR3 DNA: TGCAGCGTTCAGGCCGACAGGGGGAATTCACCCCTCCACTTT

D gene: .
clone size: many
J gene: TRBJ2-1
V gene: TRBV12-3/TRBV12-4
CDR3 protein: CASSLSWGRGSEQFF
CDR3 DNA: TGTGCCAGCAGTTTAAGCTGGGGCCGGGGGTCTGAGCAGTTCTTC

D gene: TRBD2
clone size: many
J gene: TRBJ2-7
V gene: TRBV4-2
CDR3 protein: CASSQDRAGGPREQYF
CDR3 DNA: TGTGCCAGCAGCCAAGATCGAGCGGGAGGGCCTCGGGAGCAGTACTTC

D gene: .
clone size: .
J gene: TRBJ1-2
V gene: TRBV27
CDR3 protein: CASRTGFYGYTF
CDR3 DNA: TGTGCCAGCAGGACAGGTTTTTATGGCTACACCTTC

D gene: .
clone size: .
J gene: TRBJ2-4
V gene: TRBV27
CDR3 protein: CASSSGRWLAGTIQYF
CDR3 DNA: TGTGCCAGCAGTTCGGGGAGATGGCTAGCCGGCACCATTCAGTACTTC

D gene: .
clone size: .
J gene: TRBJ2-7
V gene: TRBV6-2/TRBV6-3
CDR3 protein: CASTRGGGPYEQYF
CDR3 DNA: TGTGCCAGCACCCGAGGCGGAGGACCCTACGAGCAGTACTTC

D gene: .
clone size: few
J gene: TRBJ2-7
V gene: TRBV20-1
CDR3 protein: CSASREEEQYF
CDR3 DNA: TGCAGTGCTTCCAGAGAGGAGGAGCAGTACTTC

D gene: .
clone size: .
J gene: TRBJ2-5
V gene: TRBV3-1
CDR3 protein: CASSQARGPQETQYF
CDR3 DNA: TGTGCCAGCAGCCAAGCTCGTGGACCCCAGGAGACCCAGTACTTC

D gene: .
clone size: many
J gene: TRBJ2-7
V gene: TRBV7-2
CDR3 protein: CASSLAPGGHLGEQYF
CDR3 DNA: TGTGCCAGCAGCTTAGCTCCTGGGGGGCACCTAGGAGAGCAGTACTTC

D gene: .
clone size: many
J gene: TRBJ2-4
V gene: TRBV29-1
CDR3 protein: CSVVVGNIQYF
CDR3 DNA: TGCAGCGTTGTTGTGGGGAACATTCAGTACTTC

D gene: .
clone size: few
J gene: TRBJ2-6
V gene: TRBV7-8
CDR3 protein: CASSSGPPGANVLTF
CDR3 DNA: TGTGCCAGCAGCTCCGGACCACCCGGGGCCAACGTCCTGACTTTC

D gene: .
clone size: many
J gene: TRBJ1-2
V gene: TRBV27
CDR3 protein: CASSLWAGRNYGYTF
CDR3 DNA: TGTGCCAGCAGTTTATGGGCGGGCCGAAACTATGGCTACACCTTC

D gene: TRBD1
clone size: .
J gene: TRBJ2-7
V gene: TRBV29-1
CDR3 protein: CSVGTGAFPYEQYF
CDR3 DNA: TGCAGCGTGGGAACAGGGGCTTTCCCCTACGAGCAGTACTTC

D gene: TRBD1
clone size: .
J gene: TRBJ2-2
V gene: TRBV19
CDR3 protein: CASTKGDRGITGELFF
CDR3 DNA: TGTGCCAGTACCAAAGGGGACAGGGGAATTACCGGGGAGCTGTTTTTT